These T cell receptor beta chains were read from a single sample in a study of cytomegalovirus exposure and HLA in healthy donors. Profiled with immunoSEQ multiplex PCR; TCRdb holds only in-frame clones, not every one. This table holds under 200,000 clones. Source material: PBMCs. These receptors came from a man aged 25-45 years in good health and CMV-seronegative. Both conserved end residues are part of each CDR3. Each record gives: J gene, D gene, CDR3 length, V gene, CDR3 protein, CDR3 DNA. D genes are given only for firm matches.

>TRBJ1-2|NA|14|TRBV7-3
CASSPGSANYGYTF
TGTGCCAGCAGCCCGGGAAGTGCTAACTATGGCTACACCTTC
>TRBJ2-1|NA|15|TRBV13
CASSPSYRPLDEQFF
TGTGCCAGCAGCCCCTCCTACAGGCCCCTTGATGAGCAGTTCTTC
>TRBJ2-7|TRBD2|17|TRBV7-6
CASSLLTSGISAYEQYF
TGTGCCAGCAGCTTACTGACTAGCGGGATCTCGGCCTACGAGCAGTACTTC
>TRBJ2-1|NA|15|TRBV5-4
CASSLERQTYNEQFF
TGTGCCAGCAGCTTGGAACGACAGACCTACAATGAGCAGTTCTTC
>TRBJ2-1|TRBD2|20|TRBV11-3
CASSHRRTSGGAGSYNEQFF
TGTGCCAGCAGCCACCGGCGGACTAGCGGGGGGGCCGGCTCCTACAATGAGCAGTTCTTC
>TRBJ1-1|NA|15|TRBV7-8
CASSLSSGSGTEAFF
TGTGCCAGCAGCTTAAGTTCGGGTAGCGGGACTGAAGCTTTCTTT
>TRBJ2-7|NA|14|TRBV1
CTSSQDDEEYEQYF
TGCACCAGCAGCCAAGACGATGAGGAATACGAGCAGTACTTC
>TRBJ2-3|NA|13|TRBV19
CASTYTNTDTQYF
TGTGCCAGTACGTACACAAACACAGATACGCAGTATTTT
>TRBJ2-7|NA|14|TRBV6-5
CASSPRRTAYEQYF
TGTGCCAGCAGTCCGAGACGGACAGCCTACGAGCAGTACTTC
>TRBJ1-5|TRBD1|17|TRBV15
CATSSDGFGTANQPQHF
TGTGCCACCAGCAGTGATGGGTTCGGGACAGCAAATCAGCCCCAGCATTTT
>TRBJ2-2|NA|16|TRBV12-5
CASGLAHMNRAGELFF
TGTGCTAGTGGTTTGGCACATATGAACCGGGCCGGGGAGCTGTTTTTT
>TRBJ2-3|TRBD1|15|TRBV5-1
CASSTGTGVRDTQYF
TGCGCCAGCAGCACCGGGACAGGGGTGAGAGATACGCAGTATTTT
>TRBJ2-7|NA|13|TRBV2
CASSGLDTYEQYF
TGTGCCAGCAGTGGACTAGACACCTACGAGCAGTACTTC
>TRBJ2-4|NA|11|TRBV11-2
CASTYKNIQYF
TGTGCCAGCACCTACAAAAACATTCAGTACTTC
>TRBJ1-1|NA|18|TRBV4-1
CASSQDFPGNIMNTEAFF
TGCGCCAGCAGCCAAGATTTTCCAGGGAATATTATGAACACTGAAGCTTTCTTT
>TRBJ1-3|NA|14|TRBV13
CASRSSGDGNTIYF
TGTGCCAGCAGGTCTTCAGGGGACGGAAACACCATATATTTT
>TRBJ2-7|NA|13|TRBV2
CASRVPQGGEQYF
TGTGCCAGCAGAGTCCCGCAGGGGGGCGAGCAGTACTTC
>TRBJ1-2|TRBD1|15|TRBV5-6
CASSLVATGGFGYTF
TGTGCCAGCAGCTTGGTCGCGACAGGGGGGTTTGGCTACACCTTC
>TRBJ1-2|TRBD1|15|TRBV19
CASSIEGTGGPGYTF
TGTGCCAGTAGTATAGAGGGGACAGGGGGCCCTGGCTACACCTTC
>TRBJ1-3|NA|16|TRBV11-3
CASSLGGGSSGNTIYF
TGTGCCAGCAGCTTAGGGGGCGGAAGCTCTGGAAACACCATATATTTT
>TRBJ2-3|TRBD2|15|TRBV5-4
CASSLDGGGTDTQYF
TGTGCCAGCAGCTTGGACGGGGGGGGCACAGATACGCAGTATTTT
>TRBJ1-3|NA|14|TRBV6-1
CASHLDSSGNTIYF
TGTGCCAGCCACCTGGACAGCTCTGGAAACACCATATATTTT
>TRBJ1-5|TRBD1|14|TRBV10-2
CASSWDRANQPQHF
TGCGCCAGCAGTTGGGACAGGGCCAATCAGCCCCAGCATTTT
>TRBJ2-2|TRBD2|15|TRBV5-4
CASSVFGLDTGELFF
TGTGCCAGCAGTGTGTTTGGACTAGACACCGGGGAGCTGTTTTTT
>TRBJ2-1|TRBD1|16|TRBV6-4
CASSDGGQGPYNEQFF
TGTGCCAGCAGTGATGGGGGACAGGGGCCCTACAATGAGCAGTTCTTC
>TRBJ2-7|TRBD2|16|TRBV5-1
CASSLAVSAGGYEQYF
TGCGCCAGCAGCTTGGCCGTGAGCGCGGGGGGTTACGAGCAGTACTTC
>TRBJ2-7|NA|18|TRBV6-1
CASSERGQGWSNSYEQYF
TGTGCCAGCAGTGAAAGAGGGCAGGGGTGGTCAAATTCCTACGAGCAGTACTTC
>TRBJ2-7|TRBD2|13|TRBV19
CASKRGDSYEQYF
TGTGCCAGTAAGCGGGGGGACTCCTACGAGCAGTACTTC
>TRBJ2-7|NA|12|TRBV21-1
CASRGSHSEQYF
TGTGCCAGCAGGGGCAGTCACTCAGAGCAGTACTTC
>TRBJ2-1|TRBD2|18|TRBV13
CASSPGLAGGKGHNEQFF
TGTGCCAGCAGCCCGGGACTAGCGGGGGGCAAGGGCCACAATGAGCAGTTCTTC
>TRBJ1-2|NA|14|TRBV5-1
CASSLAQAAYGYTF
TGCGCCAGCAGCTTGGCCCAGGCCGCCTATGGCTACACCTTC
>TRBJ1-3|TRBD1|15|TRBV30
CAWRPDRGAGNTIYF
TGTGCCTGGAGACCCGACAGGGGGGCTGGAAACACCATATATTTT
>TRBJ1-1|TRBD1|18|TRBV19
CASSIPGQRRSVNTEAFF
TGTGCCAGTAGTATCCCGGGACAGCGTCGGTCTGTGAACACTGAAGCTTTCTTT
>TRBJ1-2|NA|13|TRBV19
CASSLGDLAGYTF
TGTGCCAGTAGTCTCGGGGATCTTGCTGGCTACACCTTC
>TRBJ2-3|TRBD1|14|TRBV27
CASSTGTAEGTQYF
TGTGCCAGCAGTACGGGGACAGCGGAAGGTACGCAGTATTTT
>TRBJ1-1|TRBD1|15|TRBV10-3
CAIRASTGANTEAFF
TGTGCCATCAGAGCATCGACAGGGGCGAACACTGAAGCTTTCTTT
>TRBJ2-5|TRBD1|14|TRBV28
CASRGQKYQETQYF
TGTGCCAGCAGGGGACAGAAGTACCAAGAGACCCAGTACTTC
>TRBJ1-3|TRBD1|15|TRBV2
CASSGDRGSGNTIYF
TGTGCCAGCAGTGGGGACAGAGGGTCTGGAAACACCATATATTTT
>TRBJ1-1|NA|15|TRBV5-1
CASRFGGQGSTEAFF
TGCGCCAGCAGATTCGGCGGGCAGGGGAGTACTGAAGCTTTCTTT
>TRBJ2-7|NA|15|TRBV6-5
CASSYSTDSYYEQYF
TGTGCCAGCAGTTACTCGACTGACAGTTACTACGAGCAGTACTTC
>TRBJ2-7|TRBD1|15|TRBV9
CASSVDGRGLYEQYF
TGTGCCAGCAGCGTAGACGGCAGGGGGCTTTACGAGCAGTACTTC
>TRBJ2-7|NA|13|TRBV6-5
CASSSGPHYEQYF
TGTGCCAGCAGTTCGGGTCCCCACTACGAGCAGTACTTC
>TRBJ2-7|NA|19|TRBV7-9
CASSLGSLGATRSAYEQYF
TGTGCCAGCAGCTTAGGGTCCCTGGGAGCGACGAGGTCCGCCTACGAGCAGTACTTC
>TRBJ2-5|TRBD1|15|TRBV18
CASSPLDRGTETQYF
TGTGCCAGCTCACCATTGGACAGGGGGACGGAGACCCAGTACTTC
>TRBJ2-5|TRBD1|19|TRBV7-9
CASSPTGTGVASDQETQYF
TGTGCCAGCAGCCCCACCGGGACAGGGGTAGCGTCCGACCAAGAGACCCAGTACTTC
>TRBJ1-2|TRBD1|14|TRBV19
CASSDRELYYGYTF
TGTGCCAGTAGCGACAGGGAACTTTACTATGGCTACACCTTC
>TRBJ2-7|NA|15|TRBV6-5
CASSRARGSTYEQYF
TGTGCCAGCAGTAGGGCCAGGGGATCGACCTACGAGCAGTACTTC
>TRBJ1-4|TRBD1|16|TRBV30
CAWRFFTGGVEEKLFF
TGTGCCTGGAGGTTTTTTACAGGGGGCGTCGAGGAAAAACTGTTTTTT
>TRBJ2-5|NA|16|TRBV7-6
CASSLAGRGGRETQYF
TGTGCCAGCAGCTTAGCGGGGAGGGGGGGCCGGGAGACCCAGTACTTC
>TRBJ2-5|TRBD2|20|TRBV4-3
CASSRNLITSGGEPQETQYF
TGCGCCAGCAGCCGAAACCTTATCACTAGCGGGGGTGAACCACAAGAGACCCAGTACTTC
>TRBJ1-1|NA|17|TRBV4-3
CASSQDQAGHGITEAFF
TGCGCCAGCAGCCAAGATCAGGCAGGCCACGGAATCACTGAAGCTTTCTTT
>TRBJ2-4|TRBD2|19|TRBV5-1
CASSFTGTSGTAGRNIQYF
TGCGCCAGCAGCTTTACCGGGACTAGCGGGACCGCCGGAAGGAACATTCAGTACTTC
>TRBJ2-5|NA|15|TRBV7-2
CASSLVAGRQETQYF
TGTGCCAGCAGCTTAGTAGCTGGGAGACAAGAGACCCAGTACTTC
>TRBJ2-7|TRBD1|17|TRBV19
CASSPSRALGQIYEQYF
TGTGCCAGTAGTCCCAGTCGGGCCTTGGGACAGATCTACGAGCAGTACTTC
>TRBJ1-5|TRBD1|16|TRBV12-5
CASGLSGQGINQPQHF
TGTGCTAGTGGTCTCTCCGGACAGGGTATCAATCAGCCCCAGCATTTT
>TRBJ1-1|NA|13|TRBV7-9
CASSLVANTEAFF
TGTGCCAGCAGCTTAGTAGCGAACACTGAAGCTTTCTTT
>TRBJ2-1|NA|14|TRBV5-8
CASSLGRGRDEQFF
TGTGCCAGCAGCTTGGGTAGGGGCCGCGATGAGCAGTTCTTC